This is a list of T cell receptor beta chains from one sample in a study of T cell responses to AZD1222 COVID-19 vaccine. Assay used: immunoSEQ multiplex PCR; TCRdb lists only in-frame clones, some missing. Of some 150,000 clones detected, approximately 90% appear once; the ten largest clones hold over 1.2%. Sample: peripheral blood, taken 28 days after the second AZD1222 dose. All receptors come from an adult who received the AZD1222 COVID-19 vaccine. CDR3s include the opening cysteine and the closing phenylalanine or tryptophan. D genes are given only for firm matches. The listing skips clone size in some rows; elsewhere it reads once, few, many or a size class.

j_call	d_call	v_call	clone_size	cdr3_aa	cdr3_nt
TRBJ1-5	NA	TRBV6-1	NA	CASSVEVLGVSNQPQHF	TGTGCCAGCAGTGTCGAAGTTCTGGGGGTGAGCAATCAGCCCCAGCATTTT
TRBJ1-3	TRBD1	TRBV5-1	NA	CASSKEGQGHHGNTIYF	TGCGCCAGCAGCAAGGAGGGACAGGGGCATCATGGAAACACCATATATTTT
TRBJ1-5	TRBD1	TRBV19	NA	CASSIGYRGQEQPQHF	TGTGCCAGTAGTATAGGATACAGGGGGCAGGAGCAGCCCCAGCATTTT
TRBJ2-7	TRBD2	TRBV12-3/TRBV12-4	NA	CASSLQGLYEQYF	TGTGCCAGCAGTTTACAGGGACTATACGAGCAGTACTTC
TRBJ2-7	TRBD2	TRBV11-2	NA	CASSFAPGGGMEQYF	TGTGCCAGCAGCTTCGCCCCGGGGGGGGGCATGGAGCAGTACTTC
TRBJ2-1	NA	TRBV7-2	NA	CASSLGRAAVYGEQFF	TGTGCCAGCAGCTTAGGCCGGGCGGCGGTTTACGGTGAGCAGTTCTTC
TRBJ1-5	NA	TRBV19	NA	CASSILGNQPQHF	TGTGCCAGTAGTATATTGGGGAATCAGCCCCAGCATTTT
TRBJ2-3	NA	TRBV6-6	NA	CASSPYSTGTDTQYF	TGTGCCAGCAGTCCCTATTCGACCGGCACAGATACGCAGTATTTT
TRBJ2-7	TRBD2	TRBV5-5	NA	CASSMGLAGLIYEQYF	TGTGCCAGCAGTATGGGACTAGCGGGTTTGATTTACGAGCAGTACTTC
TRBJ1-1	NA	TRBV6-5	NA	CASSYEQGNTEAFF	TGTGCCAGCAGTTACGAACAGGGGAACACTGAAGCTTTCTTT
TRBJ2-7	NA	TRBV12-5	NA	CASGLVPYGSSYEQYF	TGTGCTAGTGGTTTGGTACCGTACGGGAGCTCCTACGAGCAGTACTTC
TRBJ1-1	NA	TRBV9	NA	CASSVEGLAEAFF	TGTGCCAGCAGCGTGGAGGGGCTCGCTGAAGCTTTCTTT
TRBJ1-1	TRBD1	TRBV6-5	NA	CASSRQGARDEAFF	TGTGCCAGCAGTCGACAGGGGGCTAGAGATGAAGCTTTCTTT
TRBJ1-6	NA	TRBV5-1	NA	CASRGPRADSPLHF	TGCGCCAGCAGGGGACCTAGGGCGGATTCACCCCTCCACTTT
TRBJ1-4	NA	TRBV5-1	NA	CASSLQGFYATNEKLFF	TGCGCCAGCAGCTTGCAGGGGTTCTATGCAACTAATGAAAAACTGTTTTTT
TRBJ2-7	TRBD2	TRBV29-1	NA	CLVLGGTASYEQYF	TGCCTCGTCTTGGGAGGGACGGCATCCTACGAGCAGTACTTC
TRBJ1-1	NA	TRBV6-2/TRBV6-3	once	CASSYRVGPNTEAFF	TGTGCCAGCAGTTACCGAGTGGGACCGAACACTGAAGCTTTCTTT
TRBJ1-4	NA	TRBV5-1	NA	CASSRGSANEKLFF	TGCGCCAGCTCGAGGGGGAGCGCTAATGAAAAACTGTTTTTT
TRBJ2-7	NA	TRBV4-2	NA	CASSQDFRPEWYLHEQYF	TGTGCCAGCAGCCAAGATTTTAGGCCCGAATGGTATTTACACGAGCAGTACTTC
TRBJ2-7	TRBD1	TRBV28	once	CASSPTDRAWEQYF	TGTGCCAGCAGTCCCACGGACAGGGCCTGGGAGCAGTACTTC
TRBJ1-1	NA	TRBV12-3/TRBV12-4	NA	CASSNSAEAFF	TGTGCCAGCAGCAACAGTGCAGAAGCTTTCTTT
TRBJ2-2	NA	TRBV12-1	NA	CASPFDNSGGNTGELFF	TGTGCCAGCCCCTTTGACAATAGCGGGGGGAACACCGGGGAGCTGTTTTTT
TRBJ1-3	NA	TRBV19	NA	CASSNRAFSGNTIYF	TGTGCCAGTAGTAACAGGGCGTTCTCTGGAAACACCATATATTTT
TRBJ1-1	NA	TRBV3-1/TRBV3-2	NA	CASSRRRDTEAFF	TGTGCCAGCAGCCGGAGGAGGGACACTGAAGCTTTCTTT
TRBJ2-3	NA	TRBV1	NA	CTSRDQGGGLTDTQYF	TGCACCAGCAGGGATCAAGGGGGGGGACTCACAGATACGCAGTATTTT
TRBJ1-5	NA	TRBV7-7	NA	CASSPIFQPQHF	TGTGCCAGCAGCCCGATATTTCAGCCCCAGCATTTT
TRBJ1-1	NA	TRBV27	NA	CASSLMSTLNTEAFF	TGTGCCAGCAGTTTAATGTCAACTCTGAACACTGAAGCTTTCTTT
TRBJ1-2	NA	TRBV7-2	once	CASSPRTDNYGYTF	TGTGCCAGCAGCCCGCGGACAGATAACTATGGCTACACCTTC
TRBJ2-5	NA	TRBV5-5	NA	CASSVTTGTVAETQYF	TGTGCCAGCAGTGTTACGACCGGGACGGTGGCAGAGACCCAGTACTTC
TRBJ1-2	NA	TRBV24-1	NA	CATSDWGRVGYTF	TGTGCCACCAGTGATTGGGGCAGGGTTGGCTACACCTTC
TRBJ2-7	TRBD2	TRBV3-1/TRBV3-2	medium-sized	CASSQTSGKTNYEQYF	TGTGCCAGCAGCCAGACTAGCGGGAAGACTAACTACGAGCAGTACTTC